These 17 T cell receptor beta chains originate from one sample sequenced in a study of regulatory T cells in long-lasting Graves disease. Time point reported: newly diagnosed GD, antithyroid drugs for less than 3 months. Generation of the TCR library employed RNA extracted from PBMCs. CDR3 regions were amplified by Arm-PCR using iRepertoire HTBI primers to build TCR beta libraries. MiXCR, run by TCRdb on the multiplex PCR reads, gives a single entry per CDR3 protein. This table holds roughly 420,000 distinct CDR3 sequences, 14% found once. These data were likewise used in another study, on T cells in Graves' hyperthyroidism and ophthalmopathy.

Sequenced here: peripheral blood mononuclear cells (PBMCs), sampled at new diagnosis, from a patient treated with antithyroid drugs. The source of these receptors is a woman in her 50s with Graves disease.

The V gene is TRBV5-1, the J gene TRBJ2-5; D unresolved. The CDR3 is 14 amino acids. CDR1 and CDR2 (germline): SGHRS, YFSETQ. V lost 1 base, J lost 9 bases, and 16 bases lay in between. CDR3 sequence reads: CASSLLDPSVAQYF. The CDR3, as DNA: TGCGCCAGCAGCTTGTTGGACCCCTCTGTGGCCCAGTACTTC. Complete variable domain (other parts from reference TRBV5-1 and TRBJ2-5): KAGVTQTPRYLIKTRGQQVTLSCSPISGHRSVSWYQQTPGQGLQFLFEYFSETQRNKGNFPGRFSGRQFSNSRSEMNVSTLELGDSALYLCASSLLDPSVAQYFGPGTRLLVL.

The chain couples TRBV6-2 or TRBV6-3 to TRBJ2-3, with 7 bases identical to TRBD2. V shed 3 bases and J 12 bases; nucleotides not matched to a gene: 15. Germline V lookup: CDR1 MNHEY, CDR2 SVGEGT. The CDR3 is made up of 15 amino acids. The CDR3, as DNA: TGTGCCAGCAGTTATAGCGGGTCACTTAGCCTTACTCAGTATTTT. This codes for CASSYSGSLSLTQYF.

This clonotype was observed many times. The gene calls are TRBV2 and TRBJ2-3, with 14 positions matching TRBD2. Germline CDR1 is SNHLY and CDR2 is FYNNEI. J lost 6 bases, V lost 6 bases, and 8 bases had no gene match. The CDR3 sequence is 16 residues long. The CDR3 is CASSDGLAGGGDTQYF. The CDR3 region has the DNA TGTGCCAGCAGCGACGGACTAGCGGGGGGCGGGGATACGCAGTATTTT.

This clonotype appeared many times. The chain has TRBV3-1 and TRBJ2-1, with TRBD1 as a possible D gene (5 bases). Germline CDR1 LGHDT, CDR2 YNNKEL (reference sequence). This CDR3 region has 13 residues. The V end lost 1 base, the J end lost 14 bases, and 15 bases lay between the germline ends. DNA of the CDR3: TGTGCCAGCAGCCAAGTTGATGACAGCCCAGAGTTCTTC. Translated, it gives CASSQVDDSPEFF.

This clonotype was seen at least ten times. This chain joins TRBV12-3 or TRBV12-4 and TRBJ1-1, with a tentative D call TRBD1 (5 bases). The CDR3 is 15 residues long. V was cut by 6 bases and J by 1 base, with 15 bases left in between. The CDR3 spells CASSPLRGRNTEAFF. In DNA form, the CDR3 reads TGTGCCAGCAGCCCCCTAAGGGGCCGGAACACTGAAGCTTTCTTT.

This clonotype was picked up many times. This sequence joins TRBV9 and TRBJ2-7; no clear D. V lost 0 bases to trimming and J lost 5 bases, with 15 bases between them. There are 15 residues in the CDR3. Germline V CDR1 and CDR2: SGDLS, YYNGEE. The CDR3 bases are TGTGCCAGCAGCGTAGCCCATTCGGCAGGCCACGAGCAGTACTTC. Translating it yields CASSVAHSAGHEQYF.

This clonotype was seen just once. V usage is TRBV7-8 and J usage is TRBJ2-5; possibly TRBD1 for D (6 bases). The CDR3 is 13 residues long. V was clipped by 5 bases and J by 5 bases, with 12 bases between them. Germline lookup yields CDR1 SGHVS and CDR2 FQNEAQ. Written as DNA, the CDR3 is TGTGCCAGCAGCGAAGAGGGGGTGGAGACCCAGTACTTC. This translates into CASSEEGVETQYF.

Details on this clonotype: It is likely a read error: a sequence one base away is far more abundant. The chain joins TRBV7-3 to TRBJ2-1, with 10 bases lining up with TRBD2. There are 15 residues in the CDR3. After removal of 7 bases from V and 10 bases from J, the junction contained 13 bases not matched to a gene. CDR1 and CDR2 from the germline V gene are SGHTA and FQGTGA. CDR3 nucleotides: TGTGCCAGCATCCTTGGACTAGCGGCGATCTACGAGCAGTTCTTC. The encoded protein is CASILGLAAIYEQFF.

In its sample, this clonotype was seen a few times. This rearrangement joins TRBV6-1 to TRBJ2-1; 7 bases align to TRBD1. Germline lookup yields CDR1 MNHNS and CDR2 SASEGT. With V trimmed by 10 bases and J by 8 bases, 8 bases remained unmatched. The CDR3 is made up of 12 amino acids. The CDR3 DNA reads as TGTGCCAACAGCCATACAGGGGATGAGCAGTTCTTC. As protein: CANSHTGDEQFF.

This clonotype was seen ten or more times. The J gene is TRBJ2-7, the V gene TRBV20-1; perhaps TRBD2 as D (5 bases). From germline, CDR1 is DFQATT and CDR2 SNEGSKA (reference sequence). Trimming took 6 bases from V and 0 from J, leaving 18 bases between them. The CDR3 length is 15 residues. CDR3 residues: CSAEYVASSSYEQYF. As DNA, the CDR3 is TGCAGTGCCGAGTACGTAGCGTCGAGCTCCTACGAGCAGTACTTC.

This clonotype was detected only a few times. The chain recombines TRBV10-2 with TRBJ2-3; TRBD2 matches at 8 bases. Trimming took 3 bases from V and 0 from J; bases not matched to a gene: 8. This CDR3 has 17 amino acids. Germline-derived CDR1 and CDR2 are WSHSY and SAAADI. The CDR3 sequence is CASSDNRGTRSTDTQYF. The CDR3 nucleotides read TGCGCCAGCAGTGATAATCGAGGGACTAGAAGCACAGATACGCAGTATTTT.

Many counts were recorded for this clonotype. The rearrangement links TRBV28 to TRBJ2-7, with TRBD2 identical over 11 bases. Unmatched junction bases numbered 4, after V lost 3 bases and J lost 3 bases. Germline V gene data show CDR1 as MDHEN and CDR2 as SYDVKM. The CDR3 is 15 residues long. CDR3 in amino acids: CASSFGTSGFYEQYF. In nucleotides, the CDR3 is TGTGCCAGCAGTTTTGGGACTAGCGGTTTCTACGAGCAGTACTTC.

This clonotype was observed many times. The chain has TRBV28 and TRBJ1-1, with 7 bases that match TRBD1. The CDR3 is 14 amino acids. Unmatched junction bases numbered 8, after V lost 8 bases and J lost 2 bases. CDR1 is MDHEN, CDR2 SYDVKM, per germline. This CDR3 is CASGGQELNTEAFF. CDR3 nucleotides: TGTGCCAGCGGAGGACAGGAGCTTAACACTGAAGCTTTCTTT. Supplemented by reference TRBV28 and TRBJ1-1, the full variable domain reads DVKVTQSSRYLVKRTGEKVFLECVQDMDHENMFWYRQDPGLGLRLIYFSYDVKMKEKGDIPEGYSVSREKKERFSLILESASTNQTSMYLCASGGQELNTEAFFGQGTRLTVV.

The chain has TRBV5-1 and TRBJ2-1; 8 nucleotides agree with TRBD2. V lost 1 base to trimming and J lost 7 bases; unmatched junction nucleotides: 16. The CDR3 extends over 18 amino acids. Germline V CDR1 and CDR2: SGHRS, YFSETQ. CDR3 region: CASSLMVAGYTRGNEQFF. CDR3 DNA sequence: TGCGCCAGCAGCTTGATGGTAGCGGGATATACAAGGGGGAATGAGCAGTTCTTC.

This clonotype was seen repeatedly, ten times or more. The genes are TRBV24-1 and TRBJ2-5, with TRBD1 matching 8 bases. The CDR3 has 17 residues. Per the germline V gene, CDR1 is KGHDR and CDR2 is SFDVKD. The J segment lost 1 base and the V segment lost 0 bases, leaving 6 bases of the junction unmatched. CDR3 coding DNA: TGTGCCACCAGTGATTTGGTTGGGACAGGTCTCCAAGAGACCCAGTACTTC. Translated: CATSDLVGTGLQETQYF.

This clonotype was counted many times. This chain links TRBV28 with TRBJ1-6, with 7 bases fitting TRBD1. Germline V gene lookup returns CDR1 MDHEN and CDR2 SYDVKM. V lost 4 bases, J lost 5 bases, and 2 bases stayed unmatched. This CDR3 comprises 14 residues. The CDR3 loop is CASSYRGHNSPLHF. Written as DNA, the CDR3 is TGTGCCAGCAGTTACAGGGGTCATAATTCACCCCTCCACTTT.

This clonotype has ten or more counts. The chain carries TRBV3-1 and TRBJ2-5, with D perhaps matching TRBD2 (6 bases). This CDR3 region has 16 residues. Germline V gene sequence: CDR1 LGHDT, CDR2 YNNKEL (reference sequence). V shed 2 bases and J shed 3 bases, with 16 bases lying between them. DNA of the CDR3: TGTGCCAGCAGCCAAATCCGGCAAACGGGGGAAGAGACCCAGTACTTC. It specifies CASSQIRQTGEETQYF.